Shown below are 5 T cell receptor beta chains from a single sample sequenced in a study of blood T cell repertoires in COVID-19. Data came from immunoSEQ multiplex PCR; TCRdb stores just in-frame clones and leaves some out. The sample carries about 26,000 clones, about four fifths recorded once. Sample: peripheral blood. The receptors here all came from a man at least 80 years old with active or convalescent COVID-19.

V usage is TRBV9 and J usage is TRBJ1-2, with TRBD1 identical over 7 bases. The CDR3 totals 18 residues. V lost 6 bases, J lost 0 bases, and 17 bases stayed unmatched. CDR1 and CDR2 (germline): SGDLS, YYNGEE. The CDR3 DNA follows: TGTGCCAGCATTCCCTTAACCGACAGGGCATTAGCTAACTATGGCTACACCTTC. Its protein is CASIPLTDRALANYGYTF.

This chain links TRBV29-1 with TRBJ2-7; 7 bases line up with TRBD1. The CDR3 runs 15 residues. V lost 4 bases and J lost 7; bases outside the gene matches: 16. Germline V lookup: CDR1 SQVTM, CDR2 ANQGSEA. CDR3: CSVGNRDRGVGEQYF. The CDR3 DNA reads TGCAGCGTTGGGAACCGGGACAGAGGGGTGGGTGAGCAGTACTTC.

The V call is TRBV19, the J call TRBJ2-1; TRBD2 might be the D (6 bases). Trimming took 5 bases from V and 0 from J, leaving 14 bases between them. The CDR3 is made up of 16 amino acids. Germline V gives CDR1 LNHDA, CDR2 SQIVND (reference sequence). CDR3 DNA: TGTGCCAGTAGTGGGCGGGACCGACCCTCCTACAATGAGCAGTTCTTC. It codes for CASSGRDRPSYNEQFF.

This clone was detected only a few times. The chain couples TRBV29-1 to TRBJ1-2, with D possibly TRBD1 on 5 matching bases. Germline CDR1 SQVTM, CDR2 ANQGSEA. CDR3 size: 15 residues. The V and J ends lost 0 bases and 3 bases respectively, with 14 bases between them. The CDR3 reads CSVEEAAREDYGYTF. The CDR3 DNA sequence: TGCAGCGTTGAAGAGGCAGCCAGGGAGGACTATGGCTACACCTTC. Filled out from reference TRBV29-1 and TRBJ1-2, the complete variable domain reads SAVISQKPSRDICQRGTSLTIQCQVDSQVTMMFWYRQQPGQSLTLIATANQGSEATYESGFVIDKFPISRPNLTFSTLTVSNMSPEDSSIYLCSVEEAAREDYGYTFGSGTRLTVV.

The chain combines TRBV14 with TRBJ1-2; no reliable D call. Germline-derived CDR1 and CDR2 are SGHDN and FVKESK. CDR3 length: 13 amino acids. Deletions cut 2 bases from V and 1 base from J, with 5 bases between. The CDR3 nucleotides read TGTGCCAGCAGCCAACGGTTTAACTATGGCTACACCTTC. As protein: CASSQRFNYGYTF.